These T cell receptor beta chains were read from a single sample in a study of human CD4 T cells and Enterobacteriaceae. TCRdb's copy holds only in-frame clones and misses some; the assay was immunoSEQ multiplex PCR. The sample lists 25,000 to 30,000 clones, just under 85% occurring once. Sequenced: memory CD4+ T cells from blood. Source of these receptors: a human donor in good health. Both conserved end residues are part of each CDR3. The order of the fields is J gene, V gene, clone size, D gene, CDR3 DNA, CDR3 protein. A D gene is named only where the DNA matches it firmly. Clone size is given for some rows only: seen once, a few or many times, or a class if the clone is expanded.

TRBJ2-5	TRBV11-2	-	-	TGTGCCAGCAGCTTCACCGGGGAAGAGACCCAGTACTTC	CASSFTGEETQYF
TRBJ1-2	TRBV10-3	-	-	TGTGCCATCAATTCGGACAGTCTTGGCTATGGCTACACCTTC	CAINSDSLGYGYTF
TRBJ1-5	TRBV2	-	-	TGTGCCAGCAGTGAATCAGGGTATCAGCCCCAGCATTTT	CASSESGYQPQHF
TRBJ2-1	TRBV7-9	-	TRBD2	TGTGCCAGCAGCTTAGTTCGCGGGACTAGCCGCAATGAGCAGTTCTTC	CASSLVRGTSRNEQFF
TRBJ2-2	TRBV4-1	-	TRBD2	TGCGCCAGCAGCCAACCCCTAGCGGGAGGGCCGGGCGGGGAGCTGTTTTTT	CASSQPLAGGPGGELFF
TRBJ2-7	TRBV2	-	TRBD2	TGTGCCAGCAGTGTCACTAGCGGGAGTAACTACGAGCAGTACTTC	CASSVTSGSNYEQYF
TRBJ2-1	TRBV30	-	TRBD2	TGTGCCTGGAGTTCTGGTAGACTAGCGCAATTTAGCTCCTACAATGAGCAGTTCTTC	CAWSSGRLAQFSSYNEQFF
TRBJ2-2	TRBV5-1	-	TRBD2	TGCGCCAGCAGCCCCGGGGGGGTCCTCGGGGAGCTGTTTTTT	CASSPGGVLGELFF
TRBJ2-7	TRBV18	once	-	TGTGCCAGCTCAGCTCAGTCCTCCTACGAGCAGTACTTC	CASSAQSSYEQYF
TRBJ1-2	TRBV9	-	TRBD1	TGTGCCAGCAGCGGAATAGCTGGGAGGGGGCAAAGTAATGGCTACACCTTC	CASSGIAGRGQSNGYTF
TRBJ2-1	TRBV19	-	-	TGTGCCAGTAACCCACAGGGATATTACAATGAGCAGTTCTTC	CASNPQGYYNEQFF
TRBJ1-4	TRBV5-1	-	-	TGCGCCAGCAGCTTGGACAGGTCCGCAACTAATGAAAAACTGTTTTTT	CASSLDRSATNEKLFF
TRBJ2-1	TRBV27	-	TRBD1	TGTGCCAGCAGTTCTCGGGACAGGCAGTTCTTC	CASSSRDRQFF
TRBJ2-1	TRBV12-5	-	-	TGTGCTAGTGGTTTGGTACTTGGCAGCTCCTACAATGAGCAGTTCTTC	CASGLVLGSSYNEQFF
TRBJ2-7	TRBV7-9	-	-	TGTGCCAGCAGCTTAGATAGCGCACCCTCCTACGAGCAGTACTTC	CASSLDSAPSYEQYF
TRBJ1-1	TRBV11-2	-	-	TGTGCCAGCAGCTCGGGTTTGAACACTGAAGCTTTCTTT	CASSSGLNTEAFF
TRBJ2-7	TRBV19	-	TRBD2	TGTGCCACCAGAGGGGCTAGCGGGAGTGGCGAGCAGTACTTC	CATRGASGSGEQYF
TRBJ2-7	TRBV5-4	once	TRBD2	TGTGCCAGCAGCTTGAGGGCTAGCGGGACCGCCTACGAGCAGTACTTC	CASSLRASGTAYEQYF
TRBJ2-5	TRBV7-2	-	TRBD2	TGTGCCAGCAGCTTATCCACTAGCGGACAAGAGACCCAGTACTTC	CASSLSTSGQETQYF
TRBJ2-1	TRBV5-1	-	-	TGCGCCAGCAGCTTGGGACCTATTAATAGTGAGCAGTTCTTC	CASSLGPINSEQFF
TRBJ2-7	TRBV5-1	-	TRBD1	TGCGCCAGCAGCCCCACCGGGACAGGGTACGAGCAGTACTTC	CASSPTGTGYEQYF
TRBJ2-5	TRBV20-1	once	-	TGCAGTGCATACATCCAAGAGACCCAGTACTTC	CSAYIQETQYF
TRBJ2-7	TRBV2	-	-	TGTGCCAGCACCCCCACGGCAGGGCGCTACGAGCAGTACTTC	CASTPTAGRYEQYF
TRBJ1-3	TRBV4-2	medium-sized	TRBD1	TGTGCCAGCAGCCCTGGACAGGCCTCTGGAAACACCATATATTTT	CASSPGQASGNTIYF
TRBJ1-1	TRBV6-1	-	-	TGTGCCAGCAGTGGTTTGGGCACTGAAGCTTTCTTT	CASSGLGTEAFF
TRBJ1-5	TRBV28	-	TRBD1	TGTGCCACCGCCCTCCAAGCGGGACAGGGCGCTCAGCCCCAGCATTTT	CATALQAGQGAQPQHF
TRBJ1-2	TRBV19	few	TRBD1	TGTGCCAGTAGTCCCCAGGGGGGGCTTGGCTATGGCTACACCTTC	CASSPQGGLGYGYTF
TRBJ2-5	TRBV5-6	-	-	TGTGCCAGCAGCTCCTTAGGAGGAGGGGGGGAGACCCAGTACTTC	CASSSLGGGGETQYF
TRBJ1-5	TRBV6-5	few	TRBD1	TGTGCCAGCAGTCGACAGGGAGGGCAGCCCCAGCATTTT	CASSRQGGQPQHF
TRBJ1-3	TRBV19	-	TRBD1	TGTGCCAGTCGACAGGGGGCTGCTGGAAACACCATATATTTT	CASRQGAAGNTIYF
TRBJ2-1	TRBV2	-	TRBD1	TGTGCCAGCAGTTTCACCGGGACAGGGTACAATGAGCAGTTCTTC	CASSFTGTGYNEQFF
TRBJ1-1	TRBV7-2	-	-	TGTGCCAGCAGCTTAAGGGGCGTTAACACTGAAGCTTTCTTT	CASSLRGVNTEAFF
TRBJ2-5	TRBV5-8	-	TRBD1	TGTGCCAGCAGCCCCGGGACAGGGGGCATAGAGACCCAGTACTTC	CASSPGTGGIETQYF
TRBJ2-7	TRBV19	-	-	TGTGCCAGCTCCTTCAACTACGAGCAGTACTTC	CASSFNYEQYF
TRBJ1-2	TRBV28	-	TRBD1	TGTGCCAGCAGTCCCGGGACAGGGGGCCGCGGGGGCTACACCTTC	CASSPGTGGRGGYTF
TRBJ2-5	TRBV6-1	-	TRBD1	TGTGCCAGCAGAGACTCACAGGGGTTGGTGGAGACCCAGTACTTC	CASRDSQGLVETQYF
TRBJ2-7	TRBV5-1	-	TRBD1	TGCGCCAGCAGCCAAAACCCAGGGGGCGGCCACGAGCAGTACTTC	CASSQNPGGGHEQYF
TRBJ2-7	TRBV18	-	-	TGTGCCAGCTCACCACGGACAGACTGGGGTGAGCAGTACTTC	CASSPRTDWGEQYF
TRBJ1-1	TRBV7-9	few	TRBD1	TGTGCCAGCAGCTGGGGACAGAACCAGGAAGCTTTCTTT	CASSWGQNQEAFF
TRBJ1-1	TRBV19	few	-	TGTGCCAGTACCAGAAGGGAAGGGGGCACTGAAGCTTTCTTT	CASTRREGGTEAFF
TRBJ2-7	TRBV2	-	-	TGTGCCAGCCAAATGGAGCTTACCTCCTACGAGCAGTACTTC	CASQMELTSYEQYF
TRBJ1-2	TRBV5-4	-	-	TGTGCCAGCAGCATCCGCGGACTAGAGGCTGGTGGCTACACCTTC	CASSIRGLEAGGYTF
TRBJ2-1	TRBV5-1	once	TRBD2	TGCGCCAGCAGCTTGCAGGGTAGCGGGGGCTCCTACAATGAGCAGTTCTTC	CASSLQGSGGSYNEQFF
TRBJ2-7	TRBV29-1	once	TRBD1	TGCAGCGTTGAGATGGACAGGGAGAGATCCTACGAGCAGTACTTC	CSVEMDRERSYEQYF
TRBJ2-2	TRBV19	-	-	TGTGCCAGTAGCCTTAGAAACTCCGGGGAGCTGTTTTTT	CASSLRNSGELFF
TRBJ2-5	TRBV19	few	-	TGTGCCAGCCGGGGGCGCGGATCGTACCAAGAGACCCAGTACTTC	CASRGRGSYQETQYF
TRBJ1-2	TRBV28	-	-	TGTGCCAGCAGTAGCCAAATGACTGAAGACTATGGCTACACCTTC	CASSSQMTEDYGYTF
TRBJ2-1	TRBV9	-	-	TGTGCCAGCACCAGTGGAGGGGATAACTACAATGAGCAGTTCTTC	CASTSGGDNYNEQFF
TRBJ2-4	TRBV28	few	TRBD2	TGTGCCAGCAGTTCGGGACTAGGGGTAAACATTCAGTACTTC	CASSSGLGVNIQYF
TRBJ2-1	TRBV6-5	-	TRBD2	TGTGCCAGCGTGGGGACTAGCGGTAAGCAGTTCTTC	CASVGTSGKQFF
TRBJ2-6	TRBV28	-	-	TGTGCCAGCAGTTTGCCCGCAGGCCGTGGTTCCGGGGCCAACGTCCTGACTTTC	CASSLPAGRGSGANVLTF
TRBJ2-1	TRBV5-4	few	-	TGTGCCAGCAGCTCCCAAAAGACCAGCTCCAATGAGCAGTTCTTC	CASSSQKTSSNEQFF
TRBJ2-7	TRBV5-5	-	-	TGTGCCAGCAGCCCTTCCATTACCGTTGGCTCCTACGAGCAGTACTTC	CASSPSITVGSYEQYF
TRBJ2-7	TRBV30	-	-	TGTGCCTGGAGTGTACCCGGGGGTCGTGCCTACGAGCAGTACTTC	CAWSVPGGRAYEQYF
TRBJ2-3	TRBV2	-	-	TGTGCCAGCAGTGATTTGACAGGCACGCAGTATTTT	CASSDLTGTQYF
TRBJ1-2	TRBV2	-	-	TGTGCCAGCAGCCTACAAGGGGGAGCTAACTATGGCTACACCTTC	CASSLQGGANYGYTF
TRBJ1-2	TRBV2	few	-	TGTGCCAGCACCGAAGGGGGGTATATCTATGGCTACACCTTC	CASTEGGYIYGYTF